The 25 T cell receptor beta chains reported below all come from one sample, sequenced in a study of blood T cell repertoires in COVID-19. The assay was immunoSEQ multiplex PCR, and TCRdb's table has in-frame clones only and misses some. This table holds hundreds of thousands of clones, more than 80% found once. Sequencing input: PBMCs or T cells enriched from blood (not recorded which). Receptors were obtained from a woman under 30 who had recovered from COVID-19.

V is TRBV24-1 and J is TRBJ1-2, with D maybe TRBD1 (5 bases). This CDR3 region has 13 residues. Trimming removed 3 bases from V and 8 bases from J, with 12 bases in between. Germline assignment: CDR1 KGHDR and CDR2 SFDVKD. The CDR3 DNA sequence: TGTGCCACCAGTGATACGGGGGAGGGAGGCTACACCTTC. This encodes CATSDTGEGGYTF.

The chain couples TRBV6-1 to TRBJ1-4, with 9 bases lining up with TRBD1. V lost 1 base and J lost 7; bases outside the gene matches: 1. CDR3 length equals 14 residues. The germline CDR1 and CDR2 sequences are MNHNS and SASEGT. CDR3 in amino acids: CASSEGTGAEKLFF. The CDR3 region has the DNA TGTGCCAGCAGTGAAGGGACAGGGGCTGAAAAACTGTTTTTT.

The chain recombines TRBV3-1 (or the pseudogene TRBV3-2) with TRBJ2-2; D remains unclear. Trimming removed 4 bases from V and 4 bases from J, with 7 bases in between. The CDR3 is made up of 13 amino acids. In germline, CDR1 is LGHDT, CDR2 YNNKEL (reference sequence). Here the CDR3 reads CASSLHTTGELFF. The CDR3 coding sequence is TGTGCCAGCAGCCTTCACACCACCGGGGAGCTGTTTTTT.

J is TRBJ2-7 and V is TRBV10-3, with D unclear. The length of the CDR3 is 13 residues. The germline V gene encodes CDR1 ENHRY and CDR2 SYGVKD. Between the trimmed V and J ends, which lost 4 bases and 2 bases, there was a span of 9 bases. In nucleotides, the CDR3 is TGTGCCATCAGTGTAGCCCCTACCTACGAGCAGTACTTC. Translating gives CAISVAPTYEQYF.

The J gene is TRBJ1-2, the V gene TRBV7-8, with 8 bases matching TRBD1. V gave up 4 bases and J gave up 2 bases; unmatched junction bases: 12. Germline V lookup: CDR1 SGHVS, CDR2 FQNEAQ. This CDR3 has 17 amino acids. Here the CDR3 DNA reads TGTGCCAGCAGCTACGGACAGGGTATTACGTTGAACTATGGCTACACCTTC. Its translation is CASSYGQGITLNYGYTF.

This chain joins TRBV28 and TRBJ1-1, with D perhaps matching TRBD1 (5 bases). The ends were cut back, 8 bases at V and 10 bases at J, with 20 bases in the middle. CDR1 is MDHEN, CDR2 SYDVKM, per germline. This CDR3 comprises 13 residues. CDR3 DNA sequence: TGTGCCAGCTCACCTCGGTATGGGGCTAGAGCTTTCTTT. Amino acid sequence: CASSPRYGARAFF.

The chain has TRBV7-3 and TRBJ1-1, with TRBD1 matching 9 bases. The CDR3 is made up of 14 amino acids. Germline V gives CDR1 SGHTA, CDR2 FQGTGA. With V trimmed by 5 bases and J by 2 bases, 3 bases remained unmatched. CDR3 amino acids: CASSADRGNTEAFF. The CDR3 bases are TGTGCCAGCAGCGCGGACAGGGGAAACACTGAAGCTTTCTTT.

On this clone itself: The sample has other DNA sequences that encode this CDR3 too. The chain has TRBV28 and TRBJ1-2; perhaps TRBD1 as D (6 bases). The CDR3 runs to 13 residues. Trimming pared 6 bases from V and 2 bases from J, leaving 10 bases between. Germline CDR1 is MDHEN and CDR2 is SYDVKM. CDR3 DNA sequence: TGTGCCAGCAGCCTGAGGGGGAACTATGGCTACACCTTC. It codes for CASSLRGNYGYTF.

The CDR3 nucleotides are TGTGCCAGCAGCCCACAGTCAAGAAGTGGAGCTTTCTTT. Encoded protein: CASSPQSRSGAFF. The chain uses TRBV3-1 (or the pseudogene TRBV3-2) and TRBJ1-1, with D unresolved. Trimming cost V 4 bases and J 10 bases, with 16 bases left between them. Per germline, CDR1 LGHDT and CDR2 YNNKEL (reference sequence). The length of the CDR3 is 13 residues.

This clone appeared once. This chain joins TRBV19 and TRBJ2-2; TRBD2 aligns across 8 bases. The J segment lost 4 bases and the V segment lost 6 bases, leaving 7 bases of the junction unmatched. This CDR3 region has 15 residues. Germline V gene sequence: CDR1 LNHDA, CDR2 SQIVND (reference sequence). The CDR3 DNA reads TGTGCCAGTAGACGGCCCGGGAGGGCCACCGGGGAGCTGTTTTTT. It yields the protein CASRRPGRATGELFF.

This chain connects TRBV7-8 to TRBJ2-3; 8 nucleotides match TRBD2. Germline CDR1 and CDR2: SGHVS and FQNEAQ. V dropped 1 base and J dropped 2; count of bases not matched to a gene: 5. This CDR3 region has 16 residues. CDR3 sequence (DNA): TGTGCCAGCAGCTTAGGAAGGCGGGGGGCCACAGATACGCAGTATTTT. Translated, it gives CASSLGRRGATDTQYF.

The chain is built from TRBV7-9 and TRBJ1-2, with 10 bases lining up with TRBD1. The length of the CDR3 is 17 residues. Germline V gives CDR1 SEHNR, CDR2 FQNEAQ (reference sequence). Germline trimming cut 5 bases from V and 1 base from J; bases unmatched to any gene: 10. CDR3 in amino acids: CASSPRLTGGVNYGYTF. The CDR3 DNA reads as TGTGCCAGCAGCCCTCGGTTGACAGGGGGCGTTAACTATGGCTACACCTTC.

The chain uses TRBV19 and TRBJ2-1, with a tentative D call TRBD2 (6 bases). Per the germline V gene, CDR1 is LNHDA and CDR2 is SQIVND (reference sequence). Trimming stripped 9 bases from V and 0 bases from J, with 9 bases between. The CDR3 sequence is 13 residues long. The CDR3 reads CASGGNSYNEQFF. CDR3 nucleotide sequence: TGTGCCAGCGGGGGTAACTCCTACAATGAGCAGTTCTTC.

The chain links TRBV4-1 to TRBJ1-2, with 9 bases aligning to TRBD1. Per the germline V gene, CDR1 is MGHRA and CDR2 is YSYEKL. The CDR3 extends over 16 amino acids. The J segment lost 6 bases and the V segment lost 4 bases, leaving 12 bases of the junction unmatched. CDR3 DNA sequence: TGCGCCAGCAGCCCCCCGGGACAGGGACCTAAACATGGCTACACCTTC. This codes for CASSPPGQGPKHGYTF.

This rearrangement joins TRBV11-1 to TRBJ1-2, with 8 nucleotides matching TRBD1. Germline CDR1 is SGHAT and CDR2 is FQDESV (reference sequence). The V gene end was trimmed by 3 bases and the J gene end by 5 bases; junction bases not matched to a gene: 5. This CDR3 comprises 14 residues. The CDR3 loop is CASSLGRGPYGYTF. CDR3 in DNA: TGTGCCAGCAGCTTGGGCAGGGGGCCGTATGGCTACACCTTC.

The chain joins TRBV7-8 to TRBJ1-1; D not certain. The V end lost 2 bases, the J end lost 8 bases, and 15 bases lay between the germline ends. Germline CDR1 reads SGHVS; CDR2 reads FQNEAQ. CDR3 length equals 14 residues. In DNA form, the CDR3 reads TGTGCCAGCAGCTTACGTGGCGGAGGAAGAGAAGCTTTCTTT. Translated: CASSLRGGGREAFF.

CDR3: CASSSQDRGLYGYTF. As DNA, the CDR3 is TGTGCCAGCAGCTCACAAGACAGGGGGCTCTATGGCTACACCTTC. The chain joins TRBV3-1 (or the pseudogene TRBV3-2) to TRBJ1-2; 10 nucleotides match TRBD1. Germline CDR1 and CDR2: LGHDT and YNNKEL (reference sequence). The CDR3 has 15 residues. After removal of 5 bases from V and 4 bases from J, the junction contained 7 bases not matched to a gene.

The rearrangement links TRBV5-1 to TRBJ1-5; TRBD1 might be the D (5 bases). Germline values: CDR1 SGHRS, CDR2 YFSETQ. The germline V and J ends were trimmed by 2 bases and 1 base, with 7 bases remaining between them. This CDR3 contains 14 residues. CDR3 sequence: CASSFGGSNQPQHF. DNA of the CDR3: TGCGCCAGCAGCTTCGGGGGAAGCAATCAGCCCCAGCATTTT. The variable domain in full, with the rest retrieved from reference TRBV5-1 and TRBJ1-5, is KAGVTQTPRYLIKTRGQQVTLSCSPISGHRSVSWYQQTPGQGLQFLFEYFSETQRNKGNFPGRFSGRQFSNSRSEMNVSTLELGDSALYLCASSFGGSNQPQHFGDGTRLSIL.

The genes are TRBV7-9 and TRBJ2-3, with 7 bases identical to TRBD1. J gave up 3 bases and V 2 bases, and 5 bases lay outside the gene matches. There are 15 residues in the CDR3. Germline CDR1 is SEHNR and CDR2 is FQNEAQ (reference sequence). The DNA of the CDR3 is TGTGCCAGCAGCTTACTGGCAGGGGGTACAGATACGCAGTATTTT. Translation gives CASSLLAGGTDTQYF.

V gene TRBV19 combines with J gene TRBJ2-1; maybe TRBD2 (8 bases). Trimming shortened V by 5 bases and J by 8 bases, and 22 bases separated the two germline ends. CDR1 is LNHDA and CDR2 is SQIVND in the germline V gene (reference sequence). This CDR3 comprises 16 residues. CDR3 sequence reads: CASSSQGGSGAYEQFF. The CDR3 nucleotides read TGTGCCAGTAGTTCCCAGGGGGGTAGCGGGGCCTATGAGCAGTTCTTC.

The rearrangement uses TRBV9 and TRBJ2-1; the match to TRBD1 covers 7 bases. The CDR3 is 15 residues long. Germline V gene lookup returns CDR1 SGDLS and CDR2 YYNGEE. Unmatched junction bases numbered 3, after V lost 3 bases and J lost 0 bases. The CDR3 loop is CASSEQGSSYNEQFF. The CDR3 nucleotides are TGTGCCAGCAGCGAACAGGGGAGCTCCTACAATGAGCAGTTCTTC.

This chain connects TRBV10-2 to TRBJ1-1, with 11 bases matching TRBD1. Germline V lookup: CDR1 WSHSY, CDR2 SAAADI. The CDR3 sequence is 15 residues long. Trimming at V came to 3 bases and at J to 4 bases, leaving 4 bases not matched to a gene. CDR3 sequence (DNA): TGCGCCAGCAGTGAAGGACAGGGGGCGATCACTGAAGCTTTCTTT. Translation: CASSEGQGAITEAFF.

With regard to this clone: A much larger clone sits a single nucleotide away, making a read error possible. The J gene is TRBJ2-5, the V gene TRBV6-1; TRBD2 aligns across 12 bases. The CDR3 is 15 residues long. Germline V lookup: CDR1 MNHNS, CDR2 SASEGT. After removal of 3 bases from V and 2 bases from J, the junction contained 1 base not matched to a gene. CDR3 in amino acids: CASSDLAGGQETQYF. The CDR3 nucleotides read TGTGCCAGCAGTGATCTAGCGGGGGGGCAAGAGACCCAGTACTTC.

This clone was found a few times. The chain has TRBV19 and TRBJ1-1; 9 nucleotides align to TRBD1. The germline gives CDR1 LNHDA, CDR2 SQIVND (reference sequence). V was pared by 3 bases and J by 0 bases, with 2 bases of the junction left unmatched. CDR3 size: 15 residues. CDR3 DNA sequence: TGTGCCAGTAGTATTACAGGGGGCTTGAACACTGAAGCTTTCTTT. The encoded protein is CASSITGGLNTEAFF.

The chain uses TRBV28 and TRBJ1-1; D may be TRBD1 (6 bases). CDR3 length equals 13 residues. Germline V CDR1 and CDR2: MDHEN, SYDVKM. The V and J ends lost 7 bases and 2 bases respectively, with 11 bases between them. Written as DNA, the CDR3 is TGTGCCAGCACAACAGGGCTAAACACTGAAGCTTTCTTT. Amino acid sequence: CASTTGLNTEAFF.